Listed below are T cell receptor beta chains from one sample, sequenced in a study of graft-versus-host responses after intestinal transplantation. Libraries were prepared by immunoSEQ multiplex PCR; TCRdb keeps only in-frame clonotypes and omits some of them. This table has about 81,000 clones, around 90% appearing once. The antigens of these receptors remain unknown. The specimen was unstimulated CD4+ T cells sorted from spleen or lymph node cells, collected before intestinal transplant. These receptors were obtained from a human donor who received an intestinal transplant. CDR3s include the opening cysteine and the closing phenylalanine or tryptophan. The D gene is left open where the match is weak. Size is stated for part of the rows, as once, few or many counts, or as a class when the clone is expanded.

TRBV2,-,-,TRBJ1-2,TGTGCCAGCAGCGACAGCTATGGCTACACCTTC,CASSDSYGYTF
TRBV6-5,-,-,TRBJ2-1,TGTGCCAGCAGCCGACTGTCGAGCTCCTACAATGAGCAGTTCTTC,CASSRLSSSYNEQFF
TRBV7-8,-,-,TRBJ1-3,TGTGCCAGCAGCTTAGAATTGGGTTCTGCTATGATCGGGTCCGGGAACACCATATATTTT,CASSLELGSAMIGSGNTIYF
TRBV6-5,-,-,TRBJ2-5,TGTGCCAGCAGCCCCCTAGGGGGCCAAGAGACCCAGTACTTC,CASSPLGGQETQYF
TRBV9,TRBD1,-,TRBJ2-1,TGTGCCAGCAGCGTGAACCGGGACAGGGCAGACAATGAGCAGTTCTTC,CASSVNRDRADNEQFF
TRBV5-4,TRBD2,-,TRBJ2-2,TGTGCCAGCAGCTTAAGGTTCCGAGCGGGGGGGAACACCGGGGAGCTGTTTTTT,CASSLRFRAGGNTGELFF
TRBV10-1,-,-,TRBJ2-7,TGCGCCAGCAGTGCTGATCCTAGCTCCTACGAGCAGTACTTC,CASSADPSSYEQYF
TRBV19,TRBD1,-,TRBJ1-1,TGTGCCAGTACCCTCAGCCCAGGGGGCAGGACTGAAGCTTTCTTT,CASTLSPGGRTEAFF
TRBV21-1,-,-,TRBJ2-7,TGTGCCAGCGGACAGGAGAAATCCTACGAGCAGTACTTC,CASGQEKSYEQYF
TRBV5-6,-,-,TRBJ2-7,TGTGCCAGCAGCTTGGACTCTCCGAGTCGTTTGGAGCAGTACTTC,CASSLDSPSRLEQYF
TRBV4-1,TRBD1,-,TRBJ1-5,TGCGCCAGCAGCCAATTTGAGACAGGGCGTCAGCCCCAGCATTTT,CASSQFETGRQPQHF
TRBV5-1,-,-,TRBJ2-5,TGCGCCAGCAGGGAGGCGGAGACCCAGTACTTC,CASREAETQYF
TRBV5-1,-,-,TRBJ1-1,TGCGCCAGCAGCTTGTACGGGGGGCAGAACACTGAAGCTTTCTTT,CASSLYGGQNTEAFF
TRBV2,TRBD1,-,TRBJ2-6,TGTGCCAGCGGGACAGGGTCTCTTCGGACCAACGTCCTGACTTTC,CASGTGSLRTNVLTF
TRBV19,-,-,TRBJ2-7,TGTGCCAGGTTTACAGGGACCCTTTTTTTCCATAGCTCCTACGAGCAGTACTTC,CARFTGTLFFHSSYEQYF
TRBV21-1,-,-,TRBJ1-5,TGTGCCAGCAAGCAGGAACGGCGAAGCAATCAGCCCCAGCATTTT,CASKQERRSNQPQHF
TRBV29-1,-,-,TRBJ2-1,TGCAGCGCTTGGGGCAACGAGCAGTTCTTC,CSAWGNEQFF
TRBV5-5,TRBD2,once,TRBJ2-2,TGTGCCAGCAGCTGGGGGACTAGCGGGAGCGCCGGGGAGCTGTTTTTT,CASSWGTSGSAGELFF
TRBV5-4,-,-,TRBJ2-6,TGTGCCAGCAGCTTGGACAGGATCAACGTCCTGACTTTC,CASSLDRINVLTF
TRBV5-6,-,-,TRBJ1-2,TGTGCCAGCAGCTTGTTGTTCTCAGGGGATGGAGTCTATGGCTACACCTTC,CASSLLFSGDGVYGYTF
TRBV6-1,TRBD1,-,TRBJ2-2,TGTGCCAGCAGCCGGGACAGGGGGTTGGACGGGGAGCTGTTTTTT,CASSRDRGLDGELFF
TRBV11-3,TRBD2,-,TRBJ2-1,TGTGCCAGCAGCTCCGTTTTGGGGCTAGCGGATCACAATGAGCAGTTCTTC,CASSSVLGLADHNEQFF
TRBV11-2,TRBD2,-,TRBJ2-5,TGTGCCAGCAGCTTCGGACTAGCGGGACCCCAAGAGACCCAGTACTTC,CASSFGLAGPQETQYF
TRBV10-2,TRBD1,-,TRBJ2-2,TGCGCCGTCCGACAGGGATCCACCGGGGAGCTGTTTTTT,CAVRQGSTGELFF
TRBV5-5,TRBD2,few,TRBJ2-3,TGTGCCAGCAACCGACTAGCGGGGGCTAGCACAGATACGCAGTATTTT,CASNRLAGASTDTQYF
TRBV5-6,-,-,TRBJ2-3,TGTGCCAGCACCTTCCTGACAGATACGCAGTATTTT,CASTFLTDTQYF
TRBV7-2,-,-,TRBJ2-5,TGTGCCAGCAGCTTATATATACAAGAGACCCAGTACTTC,CASSLYIQETQYF
TRBV27,-,-,TRBJ1-5,TGTGCCAGCAGTTCCAAACTTAATCAGCCCCAGCATTTT,CASSSKLNQPQHF
TRBV7-2,-,-,TRBJ2-3,TGTGCCAGCAGCCAGCGCCAGTTGAGCACAGATACGCAGTATTTT,CASSQRQLSTDTQYF
TRBV19,TRBD2,-,TRBJ2-3,TGTGCCAGTAGTATCGGGGGGACCCGCACAGATACGCAGTATTTT,CASSIGGTRTDTQYF
TRBV4-2,TRBD2,-,TRBJ2-7,TGTGCCAGCTGCCAAGATACGGGGGGGGCTCTTGAGCAGTACTTC,CASCQDTGGALEQYF
TRBV9,TRBD1,-,TRBJ1-1,TGTGCCAGCAGCGGCGTTGGGACAGCTATGAACACTGAAGCTTTCTTT,CASSGVGTAMNTEAFF
TRBV28,-,-,TRBJ1-1,TGTGCCAGCACCACCACAGTGAACACTGAAGCTTTCTTT,CASTTTVNTEAFF
TRBV5-6,-,-,TRBJ2-1,TGTGCCAGCAGCTCTCCTAGCCCACACAATGAGCAGTTCTTC,CASSSPSPHNEQFF
TRBV7-3,-,once,TRBJ2-1,TGTGCCAGCAGCCCCGGCGGGTCCTACAATGAGCAGTTCTTC,CASSPGGSYNEQFF
TRBV28,-,-,TRBJ2-7,TGTGCCAGCAGTACGACAGGTCGTGGCGAGCAGTACTTC,CASSTTGRGEQYF
TRBV7-9,-,-,TRBJ2-2,TGTGCCAGCAGCTTTATTCTCGGGAACACCGGGGAGCTGTTTTTT,CASSFILGNTGELFF
TRBV27,TRBD1,-,TRBJ1-1,TGTGCCAGCAGTTTAAACGCAGGGGGTTCTACTGAAGCTTTCTTT,CASSLNAGGSTEAFF
TRBV5-6,-,-,TRBJ1-2,TGTGCCAGCAGCTTGGAGGGGTGGTCGGGGGATTATGGCTACACCTTC,CASSLEGWSGDYGYTF